This record concerns one T cell receptor (beta chain) sequence. The record originates from a study of control samples from healthy donors and cancer patients. Here immunoSEQ multiplex PCR was the method, and the copy in TCRdb shows in-frame clones only, minus some. The table has around 120,000 clones, roughly 91% seen once. Germline lookup yields CDR1 SEHNR and CDR2 FQNEAQ (reference sequence). Losses at the gene ends were 5 bases for V and 2 bases for J; bases not matched to a gene: 4. The length of the CDR3 is 14 residues. The chain recombines TRBV7-9 with TRBJ2-7; 9 bases are shared with TRBD1. The sequence came from a man in his forties or fifties with head and neck cancer. The sequenced sample was PBMCs. The CDR3 sequence: CASSGRDRAYEQYF. CDR3 bases: TGTGCCAGCAGCGGCCGGGACAGGGCCTACGAGCAGTACTTC.